This T cell receptor beta chain comes out of a study of early T cells in non-severe SARS-CoV-2 infection. Study overall: Bulk RNA isolated from unsorted whole blood underwent sequencing; chains were not paired. Study findings and constraints: Reliance on VDJdb matching favored anti-spike CD8 responses; private and CD4 specificities were missed.

This clonotype was found a few times. Antigen specificity is unknown. Unique molecular identifiers (one per individual cDNA molecule) were attached. TCRdb ran MiXCR on the 5' RACE reads and lists one entry per CDR3 protein. The sample holds around 47,000 distinct CDR3 sequences, roughly a tenth seen once. Trimming shortened V by 7 bases and J by 4 bases, and 5 bases separated the two germline ends. The CDR3 is 9 residues long. Germline values: CDR1 GTSNPN, CDR2 SVGIG (reference sequence). Sequences were obtained from whole blood. This receptor was identified in an adult who was a healthcare worker with PCR-confirmed SARS-CoV-2 infection or an uninfected control (not recorded which). V gene TRBV30 combines with J gene TRBJ2-7; D remains ambiguous. This CDR3 is CAFGYEQYF. The CDR3 coding sequence is TGTGCCTTCGGGTACGAGCAGTACTTC.